Below, 19 T cell receptor beta chains from the same sample are listed, as sequenced in a study of blood T cell repertoires in COVID-19. Sequencing was performed with immunoSEQ multiplex PCR; in TCRdb, only in-frame clones are kept and a portion is missing. The repertoire has fewer than 70,000 clones, roughly 80% of them found once; the top ten carry more than 9.5%. What was sequenced was peripheral blood. Receptor source: a woman of 80 years or more with acute or convalescent COVID-19.

This rearrangement joins TRBV5-4 to TRBJ2-5; 8 positions agree with TRBD2. The CDR3 has 16 amino acids. J gave up 4 bases and V 4 bases, and 12 bases lay outside the gene matches. The germline CDR1 and CDR2 sequences are SGHNT and YYREEE (reference sequence). CDR3 nucleotide sequence: TGTGCCAGCAGCCCCCCGAGGGAGCGGGGGAGAGAGACCCAGTACTTC. This encodes CASSPPRERGRETQYF.

V is TRBV5-1 and J is TRBJ2-1; D remains unclear. The CDR3 contains 14 residues. Germline-derived CDR1 and CDR2 are SGHRS and YFSETQ. Trimming took off 4 bases at V and 10 bases at J, with 18 bases between the two ends. CDR3 DNA: TGCGCCAGCAGCCTACTGCCGACCTCAGGCGAGCAGTTCTTC. It is translated as CASSLLPTSGEQFF.

The V gene is TRBV6-5, the J gene TRBJ2-7, with D tentatively TRBD1 (6 bases). The CDR3 runs 13 residues. The V gene's germline CDR1 is MNHEY and CDR2 SVGAGI. V was shortened by 10 bases and J by 3 bases, with 16 bases between the two germline ends. The CDR3 protein is CATVGQALYEQYF. The CDR3 nucleotides read TGTGCCACCGTGGGACAAGCCCTCTACGAGCAGTACTTC.

The J gene is TRBJ2-2, the V gene TRBV5-1; a weak D match, TRBD1 (6 bases). Trimming removed 1 base at V and 6 bases at J, with 19 bases between. The CDR3 has 17 residues. Germline values: CDR1 SGHRS, CDR2 YFSETQ. CDR3 loop: CASSLIKTGNPPGELFF. For the CDR3, the DNA is TGCGCCAGCAGCTTGATTAAGACAGGCAATCCCCCCGGGGAGCTGTTTTTT.

CDR3 nucleotides: TGCGCCAGCAGTGATAGCCTCCGGTTGAGCGGGGAGCTGTTTTTT. It encodes CASSDSLRLSGELFF. The chain recombines TRBV10-1 with TRBJ2-2; D is ambiguous. The CDR3 contains 15 residues. Trimming left V 3 bases short and J 7 bases short, with 15 bases between. Germline CDR1 WNHNN, CDR2 SYGVQD (reference sequence).

V is TRBV9 and J is TRBJ2-7, with 12 bases aligning to TRBD2. The CDR3 loop spans 16 amino acids. Unmatched junction bases numbered 9, after V lost 4 bases and J lost 4 bases. From germline, CDR1 is SGDLS and CDR2 YYNGEE. The DNA for the CDR3 is TGTGCCAGCAGCCCCCGGCCTAGCGGGGGGGTGTACGAGCAGTACTTC. It encodes CASSPRPSGGVYEQYF.

The chain joins TRBV7-6 to TRBJ1-4; no definite D call. The CDR3 consists of 15 residues. The V gene lost 0 bases and the J gene lost 4 bases, with 9 bases spanning the gap. CDR1 is SGHVS, CDR2 FNYEAQ, per germline. CDR3 bases: TGTGCCAGCAGCTTAGCTGGGCAGAATAATGAAAAACTGTTTTTT. This gives the protein CASSLAGQNNEKLFF.

V gene TRBV7-2 combines with J gene TRBJ2-1; possibly TRBD1 for D (6 bases). Germline lookup yields CDR1 SGHTA and CDR2 FQGNSA. The V end was cut by 5 bases, the J end by 6 bases, with 20 bases between. The length of the CDR3 is 16 residues. As DNA, the CDR3 is TGTGCCAGCAGCCAGAACAGGGCCGAGCTTGGCAATGAGCAGTTCTTC. This gives the protein CASSQNRAELGNEQFF.

The chain employs TRBV24-1 and TRBJ1-2; 8 bases match TRBD1. The CDR3 loop spans 14 amino acids. V was clipped by 8 bases and J by 8 bases; unmatched bases: 12. Per the germline V gene, CDR1 is KGHDR and CDR2 is SFDVKD. Here the CDR3 reads CATTGQGATKGYTF. For the CDR3, the DNA is TGTGCCACCACTGGACAGGGAGCCACTAAGGGCTACACCTTC.

This clone has just a few counts. This same CDR3 is encoded by further DNA sequences in the sample. The J gene is TRBJ1-2, the V gene TRBV29-1; 11 nucleotides match TRBD1. This CDR3 region has 14 residues. In germline, CDR1 is SQVTM, CDR2 ANQGSEA. V dropped 1 base and J dropped 5; count of bases not matched to a gene: 3. The CDR3 loop is CSVEGTGGGYGYTF. CDR3 in DNA: TGCAGCGTTGAAGGGACAGGGGGCGGGTATGGCTACACCTTC.

The chain recombines TRBV3-1 (or the pseudogene TRBV3-2) with TRBJ2-4; 12 bases align to TRBD2. With 1 base clipped from V and 2 bases from J, the junction kept 6 bases outside the gene matches. Germline V gene lookup returns CDR1 LGHDT and CDR2 YNNKEL (reference sequence). The CDR3 loop spans 18 amino acids. The CDR3 loop reads CASSQVPSGGAPKNIQYF. The CDR3 DNA reads as TGTGCCAGCAGCCAAGTGCCTAGCGGGGGGGCCCCCAAAAACATTCAGTACTTC.

The table lists this clone with a count of one. V and J are TRBV6-5 and TRBJ1-2, with 7 positions matching TRBD1. The J segment lost 4 bases and the V segment lost 6 bases, leaving 8 bases of the junction unmatched. The length of the CDR3 is 14 residues. Germline V gene sequence: CDR1 MNHEY, CDR2 SVGAGI. The CDR3, as DNA: TGTGCCAGCAGCCCGAAGGGGGCAGTCTATGGCTACACCTTC. This codes for CASSPKGAVYGYTF.

The V gene is TRBV27, the J gene TRBJ2-3; 7 nucleotides agree with TRBD1. The germline gives CDR1 MNHEY, CDR2 SMNVEV (reference sequence). With V trimmed by 6 bases and J by 0 bases, 15 bases remained unmatched. The CDR3 loop spans 18 amino acids. The CDR3 loop reads CASRSKTGAPSSTDTQYF. CDR3 coding DNA: TGTGCCAGCAGATCAAAAACAGGGGCACCATCTAGCACAGATACGCAGTATTTT.

The chain couples TRBV19 to TRBJ1-1; no firm D call. Germline assignment: CDR1 LNHDA and CDR2 SQIVND (reference sequence). V lost 1 base, J lost 6 bases, and 18 bases lay in between. The CDR3 consists of 16 residues. The CDR3 sequence: CASSIAPGREKSEAFF. CDR3 coding DNA: TGTGCCAGTAGTATAGCTCCCGGGAGGGAGAAGTCTGAAGCTTTCTTT.

The chain employs TRBV6-2 or TRBV6-3 and TRBJ1-2; a weak D match, TRBD1 (5 bases). The CDR3 totals 14 residues. Trimming took off 6 bases at V and 4 bases at J, with 15 bases between the two ends. The germline V gene has CDR1 MNHEY and CDR2 SVGEGT. CDR3 residues: CASSRLRDSYGYTF. In DNA, the CDR3 is TGTGCCAGCAGCAGACTCAGGGATAGCTATGGCTACACCTTC.

V and J are TRBV12-5 and TRBJ2-3; TRBD2 is a possible D gene (7 bases). The CDR3 length is 23 residues. Germline CDR1 and CDR2: LGHNT and FRNRAP. Trimming took 0 bases from V and 2 from J, leaving 33 bases between them. CDR3 coding DNA: TGTGCTAGTGGTTTGGTTTCTAGCGGCTATCCGAGGTCGGCTTGGGGGCACACAGATACGCAGTATTTT. As protein: CASGLVSSGYPRSAWGHTDTQYF.

The count of this clone is one. The chain combines TRBV19 with TRBJ2-7, with D perhaps TRBD1 (5 bases). Trimming removed 4 bases from V and 3 bases from J, with 16 bases in between. Germline V CDR1 and CDR2: LNHDA, SQIVND (reference sequence). CDR3 length equals 15 residues. In DNA form, the CDR3 reads TGTGCCAGTAGTAGACAGACCACAAGGGGCTACGAGCAGTACTTC. Its translation is CASSRQTTRGYEQYF.

This CDR3 reads CASRERGGHTGELFF. The CDR3 DNA is TGTGCCAGCAGGGAGCGGGGGGGCCACACCGGGGAGCTGTTTTTT. V and J are TRBV13 and TRBJ2-2; 10 bases match TRBD2. The CDR3 is made up of 15 amino acids. Losses at the gene ends were 6 bases for V and 3 bases for J; bases not matched to a gene: 4. From germline, CDR1 is PRHDT and CDR2 FYEKMQ (reference sequence).

This chain links TRBV6-5 with TRBJ2-7, with D perhaps TRBD2 (5 bases). The germline gives CDR1 MNHEY, CDR2 SVGAGI. The V gene lost 7 bases and the J gene lost 6 bases, with 19 bases spanning the gap. The CDR3 runs to 14 residues. CDR3 coding DNA: TGTGCCAGCATGGGAGACTACACGATCCGCGAGCAGTACTTC. Protein: CASMGDYTIREQYF.